This T cell receptor (beta chain) was recovered during a study of blood T cells in healthy people across ages. Notes on the study in general: Naive CD4+ cell counts and diversity both ran higher in long-lived than in aged donors.

The CDR3 is 14 residues long. V lost 6 bases and J 4 bases, leaving 19 bases between the germline ends. Germline assignment: CDR1 SQVTM and CDR2 ANQGSEA. Notes on this clonotype: Its target is not known.

Healthy Caucasian individuals from Russia aged roughly 6 to 90 were enrolled as donors. For the second PCR, which ran for roughly 7 to 11 cycles, a sample-barcoded 5' primer and a J-beta primer mix were used. One entry per CDR3 protein, called by TCRdb with MiXCR from the 5' RACE reads. The data hold just over 800,000 distinct CDR3 sequences, with about 62% observed a single time. This chain connects TRBV29-1 to TRBJ2-7, with a possible D match to TRBD1 (7 bases). This TCR was sampled from a man aged 25 to 45 in good health. Sequencing used blood. CDR3 bases: TGCAGCGTCCCCGGAGGGGGCCTAGATTACGAGCAGTACTTC. Protein product: CSVPGGGLDYEQYF.